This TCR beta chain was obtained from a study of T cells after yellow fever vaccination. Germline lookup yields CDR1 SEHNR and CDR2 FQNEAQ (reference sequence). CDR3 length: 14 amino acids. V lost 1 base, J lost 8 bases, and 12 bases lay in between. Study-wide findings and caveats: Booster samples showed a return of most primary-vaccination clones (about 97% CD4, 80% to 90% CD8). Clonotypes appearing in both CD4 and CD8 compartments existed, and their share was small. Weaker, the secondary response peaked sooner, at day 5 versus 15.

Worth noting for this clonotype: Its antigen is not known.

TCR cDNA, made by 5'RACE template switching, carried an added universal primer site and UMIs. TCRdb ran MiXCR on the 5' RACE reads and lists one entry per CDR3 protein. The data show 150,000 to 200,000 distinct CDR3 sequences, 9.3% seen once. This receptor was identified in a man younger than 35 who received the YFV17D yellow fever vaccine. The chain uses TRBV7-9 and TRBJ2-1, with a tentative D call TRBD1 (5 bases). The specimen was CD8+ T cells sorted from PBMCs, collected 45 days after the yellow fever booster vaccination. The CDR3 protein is CASSLVRVLDEQFF. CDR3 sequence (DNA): TGTGCCAGCAGCTTAGTCAGGGTTTTGGATGAGCAGTTCTTC.